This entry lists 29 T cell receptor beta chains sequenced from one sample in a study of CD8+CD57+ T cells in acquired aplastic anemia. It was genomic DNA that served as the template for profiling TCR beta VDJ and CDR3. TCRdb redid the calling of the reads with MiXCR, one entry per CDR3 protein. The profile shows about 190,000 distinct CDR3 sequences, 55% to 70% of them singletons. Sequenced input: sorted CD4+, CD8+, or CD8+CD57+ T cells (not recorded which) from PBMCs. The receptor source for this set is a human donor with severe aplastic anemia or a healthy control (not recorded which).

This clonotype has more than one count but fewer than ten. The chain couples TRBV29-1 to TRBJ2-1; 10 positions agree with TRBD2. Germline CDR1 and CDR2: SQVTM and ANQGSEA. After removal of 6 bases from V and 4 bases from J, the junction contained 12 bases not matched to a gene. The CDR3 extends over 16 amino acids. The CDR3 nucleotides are TGCAGCGTGGGGCCTAGCGGGAGTAGAGTGTACAATGAGCAGTTCTTC. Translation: CSVGPSGSRVYNEQFF.

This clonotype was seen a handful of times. This chain's CDR3 is CASSLVSAASYEQYF. CDR3 bases: TGTGCCAGCAGCTTAGTTTCGGCAGCCTCCTACGAGCAGTACTTC. The chain combines TRBV7-9 with TRBJ2-7; no definite D call. The CDR3 is 15 residues long. CDR1 SEHNR and CDR2 FQNEAQ come from the germline V gene (reference sequence). Trimming pared 1 base from V and 0 bases from J, leaving 10 bases between.

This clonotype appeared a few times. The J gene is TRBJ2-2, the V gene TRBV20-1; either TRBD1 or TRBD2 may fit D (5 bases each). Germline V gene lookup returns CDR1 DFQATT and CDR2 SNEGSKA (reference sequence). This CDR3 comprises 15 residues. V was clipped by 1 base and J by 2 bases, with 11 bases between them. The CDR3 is CSARGRGGNTGELFF. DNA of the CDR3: TGCAGTGCTAGAGGACGGGGCGGTAACACCGGGGAGCTGTTTTTT.

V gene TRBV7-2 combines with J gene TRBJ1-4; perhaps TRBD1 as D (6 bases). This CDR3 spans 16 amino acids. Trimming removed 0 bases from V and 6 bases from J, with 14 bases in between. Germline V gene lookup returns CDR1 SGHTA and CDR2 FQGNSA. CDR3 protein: CASSLASRGRDEKLFF. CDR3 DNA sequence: TGTGCCAGCAGCTTAGCGAGTAGGGGGAGGGATGAAAAACTGTTTTTT.

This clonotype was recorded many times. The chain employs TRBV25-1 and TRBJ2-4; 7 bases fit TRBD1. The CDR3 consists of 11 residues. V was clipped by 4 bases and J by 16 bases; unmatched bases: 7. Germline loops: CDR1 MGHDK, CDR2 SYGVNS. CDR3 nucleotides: TGTGCCAGCAGTGGGGGACAGTCTGGCTACTTC. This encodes CASSGGQSGYF.

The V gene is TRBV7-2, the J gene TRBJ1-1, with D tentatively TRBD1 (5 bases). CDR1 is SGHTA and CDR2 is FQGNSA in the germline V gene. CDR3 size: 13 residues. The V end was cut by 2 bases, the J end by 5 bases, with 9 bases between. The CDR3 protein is CASSLFRATEAFF. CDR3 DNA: TGTGCCAGCAGCTTATTCAGGGCAACTGAAGCTTTCTTT.

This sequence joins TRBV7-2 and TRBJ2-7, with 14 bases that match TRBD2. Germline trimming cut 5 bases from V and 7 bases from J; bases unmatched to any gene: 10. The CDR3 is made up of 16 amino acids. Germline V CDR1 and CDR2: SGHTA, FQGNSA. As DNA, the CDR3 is TGTGCCAGCAGCGGAGCAGGACTAGCGGGAGGAAGGGAGCAGTACTTC. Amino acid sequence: CASSGAGLAGGREQYF. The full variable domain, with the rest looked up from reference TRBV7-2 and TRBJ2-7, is GAGVSQSPSNKVTEKGKDVELRCDPISGHTALYWYRQSLGQGLEFLIYFQGNSAPDKSGLPSDRFSAERTGGSVSTLTIQRTQQEDSAVYLCASSGAGLAGGREQYFGPGTRLTVT.

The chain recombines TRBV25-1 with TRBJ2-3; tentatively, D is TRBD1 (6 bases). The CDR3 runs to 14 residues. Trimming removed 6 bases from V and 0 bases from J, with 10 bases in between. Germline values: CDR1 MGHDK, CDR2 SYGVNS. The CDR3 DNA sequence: TGTGCCAGCAGCCGGACAGAAAGCACAGATACGCAGTATTTT. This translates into CASSRTESTDTQYF.

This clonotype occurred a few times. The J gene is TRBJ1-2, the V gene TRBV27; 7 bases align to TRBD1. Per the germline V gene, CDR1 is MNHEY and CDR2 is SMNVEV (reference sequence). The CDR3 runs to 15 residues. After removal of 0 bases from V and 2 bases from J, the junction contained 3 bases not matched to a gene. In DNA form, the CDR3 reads TGTGCCAGCAGTTTATCAGGGGGCGCCAACTATGGCTACACCTTC. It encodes CASSLSGGANYGYTF.

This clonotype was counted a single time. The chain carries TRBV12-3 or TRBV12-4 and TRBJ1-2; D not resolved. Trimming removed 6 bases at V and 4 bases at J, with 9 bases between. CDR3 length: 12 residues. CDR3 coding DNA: TGTGCCAGCAGCCCCGGTATCTATGGCTACACCTTC. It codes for CASSPGIYGYTF.

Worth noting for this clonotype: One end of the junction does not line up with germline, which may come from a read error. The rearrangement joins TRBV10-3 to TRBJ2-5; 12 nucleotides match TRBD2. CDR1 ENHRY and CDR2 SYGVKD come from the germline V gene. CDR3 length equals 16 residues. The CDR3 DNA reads TGTGCCACCAGTGGAATTCTAGCGGGGGGGAAAGAGACCCAGTACTTC. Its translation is CATSGILAGGKETQYF.

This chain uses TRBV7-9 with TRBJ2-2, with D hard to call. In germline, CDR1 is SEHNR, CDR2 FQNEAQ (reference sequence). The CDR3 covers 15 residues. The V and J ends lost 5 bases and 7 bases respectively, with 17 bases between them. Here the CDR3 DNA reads TGTGCCAGCAGCGAAGACTCCCCACCGTTCGGGGAGCTGTTTTTT. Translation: CASSEDSPPFGELFF.

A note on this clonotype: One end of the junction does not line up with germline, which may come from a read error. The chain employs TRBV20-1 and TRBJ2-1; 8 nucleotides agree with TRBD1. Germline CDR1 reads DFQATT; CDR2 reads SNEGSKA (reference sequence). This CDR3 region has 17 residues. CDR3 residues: CSAREGRGPGSYNEQFF. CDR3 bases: TGCAGTGCTAGAGAGGGCAGGGGGCCCGGGTCGTACAACGAGCAGTTCTTC.

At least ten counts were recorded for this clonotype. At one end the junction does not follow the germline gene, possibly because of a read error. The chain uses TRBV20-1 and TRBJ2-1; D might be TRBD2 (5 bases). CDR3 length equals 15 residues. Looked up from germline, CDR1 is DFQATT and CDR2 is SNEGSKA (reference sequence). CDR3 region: CSARDPVREHNGQFF. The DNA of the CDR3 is TGCAGTGCTAGAGATCCAGTGAGGGAACACAATGGGCAGTTCTTC.

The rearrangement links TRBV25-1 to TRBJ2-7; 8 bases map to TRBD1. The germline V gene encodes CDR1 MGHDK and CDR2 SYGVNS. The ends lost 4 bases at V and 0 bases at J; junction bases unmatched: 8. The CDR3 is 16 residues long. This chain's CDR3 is CASSARDRRSSYEQYF. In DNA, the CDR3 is TGTGCCAGCAGTGCTAGGGACAGGAGGAGCTCCTACGAGCAGTACTTC.

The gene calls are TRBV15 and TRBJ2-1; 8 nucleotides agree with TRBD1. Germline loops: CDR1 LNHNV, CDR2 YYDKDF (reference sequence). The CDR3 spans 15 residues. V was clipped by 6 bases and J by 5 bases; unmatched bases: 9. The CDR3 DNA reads TGTGCCACCAGATACAGGGGGACAATGGACAATGAGCAGTTCTTC. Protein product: CATRYRGTMDNEQFF.

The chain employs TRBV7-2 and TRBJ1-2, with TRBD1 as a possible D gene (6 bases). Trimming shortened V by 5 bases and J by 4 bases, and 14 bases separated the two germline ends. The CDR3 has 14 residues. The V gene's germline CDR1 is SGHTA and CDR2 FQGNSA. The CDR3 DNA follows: TGTGCCAGCAGCACGGGGGGGACAAGCTATGGCTACACCTTC. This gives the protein CASSTGGTSYGYTF.

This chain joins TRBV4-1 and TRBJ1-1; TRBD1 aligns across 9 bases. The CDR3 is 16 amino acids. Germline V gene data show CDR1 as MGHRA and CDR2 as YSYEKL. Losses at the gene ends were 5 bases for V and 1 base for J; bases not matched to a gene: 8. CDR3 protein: CASSVWTGATNTEAFF. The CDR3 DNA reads TGCGCCAGCAGCGTATGGACAGGGGCCACGAACACTGAAGCTTTCTTT.

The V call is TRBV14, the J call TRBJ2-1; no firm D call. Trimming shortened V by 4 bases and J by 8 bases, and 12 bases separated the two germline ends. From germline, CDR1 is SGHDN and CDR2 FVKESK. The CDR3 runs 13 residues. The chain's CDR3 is CASSPLKDHEQFF. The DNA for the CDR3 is TGTGCCAGCAGCCCGTTGAAAGACCATGAGCAGTTCTTC. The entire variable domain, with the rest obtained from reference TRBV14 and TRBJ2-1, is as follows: EAGVTQFPSHSVIEKGQTVTLRCDPISGHDNLYWYRRVMGKEIKFLLHFVKESKQDESGMPNNRFLAERTGGTYSTLKVQPAELEDSGVYFCASSPLKDHEQFFGPGTRLTVL.

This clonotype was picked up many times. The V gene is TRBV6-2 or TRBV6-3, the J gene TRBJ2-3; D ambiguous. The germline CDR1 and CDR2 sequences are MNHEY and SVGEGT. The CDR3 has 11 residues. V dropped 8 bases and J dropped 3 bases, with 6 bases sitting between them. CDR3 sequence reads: CASGFTDTQYF. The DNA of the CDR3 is TGTGCCAGCGGTTTTACAGATACGCAGTATTTT.

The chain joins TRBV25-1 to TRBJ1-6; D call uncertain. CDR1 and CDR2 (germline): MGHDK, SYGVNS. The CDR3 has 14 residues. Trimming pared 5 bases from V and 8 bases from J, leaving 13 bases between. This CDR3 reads CASSSVWSDSPLHF. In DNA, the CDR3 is TGTGCCAGCAGTAGTGTATGGTCTGATTCACCCCTCCACTTT.

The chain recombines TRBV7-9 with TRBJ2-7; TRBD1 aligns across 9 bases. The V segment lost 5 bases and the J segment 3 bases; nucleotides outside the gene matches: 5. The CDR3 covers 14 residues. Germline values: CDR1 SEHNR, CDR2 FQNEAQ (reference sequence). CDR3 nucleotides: TGTGCCAGCAGCCCGGGACAGGGCGACTACGAGCAGTACTTC. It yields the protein CASSPGQGDYEQYF.

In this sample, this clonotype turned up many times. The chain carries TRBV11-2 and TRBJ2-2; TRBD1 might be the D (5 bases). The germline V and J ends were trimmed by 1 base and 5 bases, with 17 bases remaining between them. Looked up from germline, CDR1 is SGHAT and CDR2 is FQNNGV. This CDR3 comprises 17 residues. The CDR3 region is CASSLAPLDTLTGELFF. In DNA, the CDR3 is TGTGCCAGCAGCTTAGCTCCTCTGGACACGCTAACCGGGGAGCTGTTTTTT.

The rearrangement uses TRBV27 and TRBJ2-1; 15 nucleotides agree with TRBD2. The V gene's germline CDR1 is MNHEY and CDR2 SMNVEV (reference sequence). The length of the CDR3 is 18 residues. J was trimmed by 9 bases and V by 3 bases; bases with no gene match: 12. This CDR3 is CASSFKGAGLAGGGEQFF. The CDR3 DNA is TGTGCCAGCAGTTTCAAAGGGGCAGGACTAGCGGGAGGGGGTGAGCAGTTCTTC.

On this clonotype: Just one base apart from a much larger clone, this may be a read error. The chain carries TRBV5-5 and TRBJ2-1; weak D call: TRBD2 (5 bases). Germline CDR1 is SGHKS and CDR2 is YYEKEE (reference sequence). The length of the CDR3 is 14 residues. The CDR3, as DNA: TGTGCCAGCAGCCCGGACTGGCTCTACAATGAGCGGTTCTTC. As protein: CASSPDWLYNERFF.

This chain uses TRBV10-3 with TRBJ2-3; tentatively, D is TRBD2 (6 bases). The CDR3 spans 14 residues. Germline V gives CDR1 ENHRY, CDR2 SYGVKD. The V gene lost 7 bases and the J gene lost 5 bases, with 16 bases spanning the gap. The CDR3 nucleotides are TGTGCCATCACCCGGGGGTCTAGCGAAGATACGCAGTATTTT. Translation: CAITRGSSEDTQYF.

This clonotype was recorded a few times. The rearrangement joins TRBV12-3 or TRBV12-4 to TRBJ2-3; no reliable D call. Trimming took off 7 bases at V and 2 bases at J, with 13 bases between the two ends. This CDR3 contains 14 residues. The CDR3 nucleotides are TGTGCCAGCAATTCAAGGCCGGACACAGATACGCAGTATTTT. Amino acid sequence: CASNSRPDTDTQYF.

CDR3 sequence: CASSLRGNYEQYF. CDR3 nucleotide sequence: TGTGCCAGCAGCTTGCGGGGAAACTACGAGCAGTACTTC. The chain recombines TRBV7-9 with TRBJ2-7, with TRBD2 as a possible D gene (6 bases). Deletions cut 3 bases from V and 3 bases from J, with 9 bases between. Germline CDR1 is SEHNR and CDR2 is FQNEAQ (reference sequence). The CDR3 is made up of 13 amino acids. The variable domain in full, completed from reference TRBV7-9 and TRBJ2-7, reads DTGVSQNPRHKITKRGQNVTFRCDPISEHNRLYWYRQTLGQGPEFLTYFQNEAQLEKSRLLSDRFSAERPKGSFSTLEIQRTEQGDSAMYLCASSLRGNYEQYFGPGTRLTVT.

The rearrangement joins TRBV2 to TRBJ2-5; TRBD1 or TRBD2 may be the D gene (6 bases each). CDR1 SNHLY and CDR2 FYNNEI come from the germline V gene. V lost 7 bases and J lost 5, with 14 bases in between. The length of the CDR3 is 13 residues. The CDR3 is CASNPGEDETQYF. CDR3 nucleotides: TGTGCCAGCAACCCAGGGGAGGATGAGACCCAGTACTTC.